Listed below are T cell receptor beta chains from one sample, sequenced in a study of T cell changes during pregnancy in multiple sclerosis. The method was immunoSEQ multiplex PCR; TCRdb's version includes in-frame clones alone and lacks a portion of them. In the table there are about 59,000 clones, 93% of which are singletons. The sample was CD4+ T cells from peripheral blood mononuclear cells, taken before pregnancy. These receptor sequences come from a female donor with multiple sclerosis, enrolled in a pregnancy study. CDR3s include the opening cysteine and the closing phenylalanine or tryptophan. The order of the fields is V gene, J gene, clone size, CDR3 protein. Only part of the rows carry a size: once, few, many, or a class if the clone is expanded.

v_call: TRBV7-2; j_call: TRBJ2-7; clone_size: .; cdr3_aa: CASSSPDRFGEQYF
v_call: TRBV29-1; j_call: TRBJ2-7; clone_size: .; cdr3_aa: CSVEGSGGNYEQYF
v_call: TRBV7-2; j_call: TRBJ1-2; clone_size: .; cdr3_aa: CASSLTGLGYTF
v_call: TRBV6-6; j_call: TRBJ2-1; clone_size: .; cdr3_aa: CASEALAGGEEQFF
v_call: TRBV30; j_call: TRBJ1-1; clone_size: .; cdr3_aa: CAWSKDRDSEAFF
v_call: TRBV18; j_call: TRBJ2-3; clone_size: .; cdr3_aa: CASSPRGATSTDTQYF
v_call: TRBV7-9; j_call: TRBJ2-5; clone_size: .; cdr3_aa: CASSSRGGLGETQYF
v_call: TRBV28; j_call: TRBJ2-1; clone_size: once; cdr3_aa: CASSLGLAGNEQFF
v_call: TRBV5-4; j_call: TRBJ2-1; clone_size: once; cdr3_aa: CASSPELAGQDNEQFF
v_call: TRBV9; j_call: TRBJ2-3; clone_size: .; cdr3_aa: CASSVTGGFTDTQYF
v_call: TRBV7-9; j_call: TRBJ2-5; clone_size: .; cdr3_aa: CASSATSAGKETQYF
v_call: TRBV5-1; j_call: TRBJ2-2; clone_size: once; cdr3_aa: CASRASGDTGELFF
v_call: TRBV15; j_call: TRBJ2-1; clone_size: .; cdr3_aa: CATSRDLGGRGRNEQFF
v_call: TRBV29-1; j_call: TRBJ2-7; clone_size: .; cdr3_aa: CSVSGRGGYEQYF
v_call: TRBV7-6; j_call: TRBJ1-1; clone_size: .; cdr3_aa: CASSLAPSGTEAFF
v_call: TRBV4-2; j_call: TRBJ2-2; clone_size: .; cdr3_aa: CASTSGLAGANTGELFF
v_call: TRBV7-8; j_call: TRBJ2-5; clone_size: .; cdr3_aa: CASSLARGREETQYF
v_call: TRBV11-2; j_call: TRBJ2-2; clone_size: .; cdr3_aa: CASSLQQGSGELFF
v_call: TRBV18; j_call: TRBJ2-3; clone_size: .; cdr3_aa: CASSPNLAVSTDTQYF
v_call: TRBV7-6; j_call: TRBJ1-1; clone_size: .; cdr3_aa: CASSLKSGDEAFF
v_call: TRBV2; j_call: TRBJ2-3; clone_size: .; cdr3_aa: CASNDGGTTDTQYF
v_call: TRBV7-2; j_call: TRBJ2-1; clone_size: .; cdr3_aa: CASSPTEDRGNEQFF
v_call: TRBV18; j_call: TRBJ2-7; clone_size: .; cdr3_aa: CASSPTGATYEQYF
v_call: TRBV6-5; j_call: TRBJ2-1; clone_size: .; cdr3_aa: CASSTSGRRNEQFF
v_call: TRBV28; j_call: TRBJ1-5; clone_size: .; cdr3_aa: CASSLGRGLEPQHF
v_call: TRBV25-1; j_call: TRBJ2-1; clone_size: .; cdr3_aa: CASSELRDNSYNEQFF
v_call: TRBV7-9; j_call: TRBJ2-1; clone_size: once; cdr3_aa: CASSIESGNEQFF
v_call: TRBV18; j_call: TRBJ2-1; clone_size: .; cdr3_aa: CASSPGQALGEQFF
v_call: TRBV18; j_call: TRBJ2-5; clone_size: once; cdr3_aa: CASSFLGQGARETQYF
v_call: TRBV19; j_call: TRBJ2-5; clone_size: .; cdr3_aa: CASGGQGGGQETQYF
v_call: TRBV27; j_call: TRBJ2-1; clone_size: .; cdr3_aa: CASSSGALSSYNEQFF
v_call: TRBV30; j_call: TRBJ2-2; clone_size: .; cdr3_aa: CAWRDSRDRVSRTGELFF
v_call: TRBV29-1; j_call: TRBJ2-7; clone_size: .; cdr3_aa: CSVGDRLGTYEQYF
v_call: TRBV4-2; j_call: TRBJ1-5; clone_size: .; cdr3_aa: CASSRVDRAGDQPQHF
v_call: TRBV5-6; j_call: TRBJ2-4; clone_size: .; cdr3_aa: CASSLEGTGLAKNIQYF
v_call: TRBV4-3; j_call: TRBJ2-1; clone_size: .; cdr3_aa: CASSQDDSGRFIEQFF
v_call: TRBV5-1; j_call: TRBJ1-1; clone_size: few; cdr3_aa: CASKGEVGTEAFF
v_call: TRBV7-9; j_call: TRBJ1-1; clone_size: .; cdr3_aa: CASRPGKLDTEAFF
v_call: TRBV4-2; j_call: TRBJ2-1; clone_size: .; cdr3_aa: CASSTRTSGLNEQFF
v_call: TRBV6-4; j_call: TRBJ1-2; clone_size: .; cdr3_aa: CASSETTGTGPYGYTF
v_call: TRBV29-1; j_call: TRBJ2-7; clone_size: .; cdr3_aa: CSVAGTGLYYEQYF
v_call: TRBV11-2; j_call: TRBJ2-1; clone_size: .; cdr3_aa: CASSLAFSGRTEQFF
v_call: TRBV2; j_call: TRBJ1-1; clone_size: .; cdr3_aa: CASSRTGRPPGTEAFF
v_call: TRBV5-4; j_call: TRBJ1-2; clone_size: .; cdr3_aa: CASSRSSLYGYTF
v_call: TRBV11-1; j_call: TRBJ2-1; clone_size: .; cdr3_aa: CASSKLAGGVGEQFF
v_call: TRBV29-1; j_call: TRBJ1-1; clone_size: few; cdr3_aa: CREDGTGNPEAFF
v_call: TRBV28; j_call: TRBJ2-7; clone_size: .; cdr3_aa: CASSSPTSGSSYEQYF
v_call: TRBV28; j_call: TRBJ2-5; clone_size: .; cdr3_aa: CASSLMVAGAKETQYF
v_call: TRBV19; j_call: TRBJ1-5; clone_size: .; cdr3_aa: CASSIDAGGNQPQHF
v_call: TRBV25-1; j_call: TRBJ2-1; clone_size: .; cdr3_aa: CASSETRGTKQFF
v_call: TRBV13; j_call: TRBJ2-2; clone_size: .; cdr3_aa: CASRQGVGELFF
v_call: TRBV7-9; j_call: TRBJ1-1; clone_size: .; cdr3_aa: CASSLTVVNTEAFF
v_call: TRBV6-6; j_call: TRBJ2-5; clone_size: .; cdr3_aa: CASSATSGSGETQYF
v_call: TRBV5-1; j_call: TRBJ2-5; clone_size: .; cdr3_aa: CASSLAAGGGETQYF
v_call: TRBV10-3; j_call: TRBJ2-2; clone_size: .; cdr3_aa: CAIRRERDTGELFF